A selection of T cell receptor beta chains follows, all from one sample in a study of blood T cell repertoires in COVID-19. Only in-frame clones appear in the TCRdb table, and some are missing; sequencing was by immunoSEQ multiplex PCR. The sample has fewer than 700,000 clones; 85% to 90% are singletons. Sequencing was carried out using peripheral blood. The receptors here all came from a woman between 50 and 59 years old with COVID-19, enrolled during active disease. Both conserved end residues are part of each CDR3. A D gene is named only where the DNA matches it firmly. Clone size, where shown, is once, few, many, or a class for clones that have expanded.

d_gene | j_gene | v_gene | abundance | CDR3nt | CDR3aa
- | TRBJ1-5 | TRBV12-3/TRBV12-4 | - | TGTGCCAGCAGTTACCCAGGGCAGCCCCAGCATTTT | CASSYPGQPQHF
- | TRBJ1-4 | TRBV29-1 | - | TGCAGCGCCTCGACGGGGGGAGCCCCTAATGAAAAACTGTTTTTT | CSASTGGAPNEKLFF
TRBD2 | TRBJ2-5 | TRBV18 | - | TGTGCCAGCTCACCGTTAGCGGGGAAAATCCAAGAGACCCAGTACTTC | CASSPLAGKIQETQYF
- | TRBJ1-4 | TRBV14 | - | TGTGCCAGCAGCCAATCCCAGCCCGGGGCAACTAATGAAAAACTGTTTTTT | CASSQSQPGATNEKLFF
- | TRBJ1-1 | TRBV13 | - | TGTGCCAGCAGGGTACCAGGGGACACTGAAGCTTTCTTT | CASRVPGDTEAFF
TRBD1 | TRBJ1-2 | TRBV11-2 | few | TGTGCCAGCAGCTCTGGACAGGACTTCTATGGCTACACCTTC | CASSSGQDFYGYTF
TRBD2 | TRBJ2-5 | TRBV5-1 | - | TGCGCCAGCAGCTTGGGACTAGCGGGGTCCAGGGAGACCCAGTACTTC | CASSLGLAGSRETQYF
TRBD1 | TRBJ2-7 | TRBV5-1 | - | TGCGCCAGCACGGGACAGAGGAGTCGCGAGCAGTACTTC | CASTGQRSREQYF
- | TRBJ1-1 | TRBV24-1 | - | TGTGCCACCAAGAGTAACACTGAAGCTTTCTTT | CATKSNTEAFF
- | TRBJ1-5 | TRBV19 | - | TGTGCCAGTAACCTCTGGGCAGGCGAACAGCCCCAGCATTTT | CASNLWAGEQPQHF
- | TRBJ1-1 | TRBV7-6 | - | TGTGCCAGCAGCTTAGGCCCCGGGGGCACTGAAGCTTTCTTT | CASSLGPGGTEAFF
- | TRBJ1-4 | TRBV5-1 | - | TGCGCCAGCAGCTTGTATTTCGACCCAGGCAATGAAAAACTGTTTTTT | CASSLYFDPGNEKLFF
- | TRBJ1-4 | TRBV5-8 | - | TGTGCCAGCAGCTTGCCTACGGAGGAAAAACTGTTTTTT | CASSLPTEEKLFF
- | TRBJ1-6 | TRBV12-3/TRBV12-4 | - | TGTGCCAGCACTTGGGCCATAAATTCACCCCTCCACTTT | CASTWAINSPLHF
- | TRBJ1-2 | TRBV3-1/TRBV3-2 | - | TGTGCCAGCAGCCTCGGGGGACGCGGCTACACCTTC | CASSLGGRGYTF
- | TRBJ2-3 | TRBV24-1 | - | TGTGCCACCAGTGATCTCCGGACAATTCCCCCAGATACGCAGTATTTT | CATSDLRTIPPDTQYF
- | TRBJ2-7 | TRBV25-1 | - | TGTGCCAGCAGCGAATCCATCCCCTACGAGCAGTACTTC | CASSESIPYEQYF
TRBD2 | TRBJ2-3 | TRBV5-1 | - | TGCGCCAGCAGCTTGGGAAGTAGCGGGGATACGCAGTATTTT | CASSLGSSGDTQYF
TRBD1 | TRBJ1-1 | TRBV18 | once | TGTGCCAGCTCACCAGAAGGGGGCATGAACACTGAAGCTTTCTTT | CASSPEGGMNTEAFF
TRBD1 | TRBJ2-3 | TRBV5-1 | - | TGCGCCAGCAGCTTGGCGGGACAGGGTATGGGAGATACGCAGTATTTT | CASSLAGQGMGDTQYF
- | TRBJ2-2 | TRBV9 | - | TGTGCCAGCAGCGGCGGGAACACCGGGGAGCTGTTTTTT | CASSGGNTGELFF
TRBD2 | TRBJ2-1 | TRBV5-4 | - | TGTGCCAGCAGCCGCGGCCCGGCGCTAGCGGGGAATGAGCAGTTCTTC | CASSRGPALAGNEQFF
- | TRBJ1-1 | TRBV19 | - | TGTGCCAGTAGCTCAGAGGGGGTCAAGAACACTGAAGCTTTCTTT | CASSSEGVKNTEAFF
- | TRBJ1-3 | TRBV19 | - | TGTGCCAGTAGTGGGCAGGTCTCTGGAAACACCATATATTTT | CASSGQVSGNTIYF
- | TRBJ2-1 | TRBV5-1 | - | TGCGCCAGCAGCTCCCATGTCAATGAGCAGTTCTTC | CASSSHVNEQFF
TRBD1 | TRBJ2-1 | TRBV10-2 | - | TGCGCCAGCAGTTTATTCGCCGGGACAGGGCGGGCTGACAATGAGCAGTTCTTC | CASSLFAGTGRADNEQFF
- | TRBJ1-1 | TRBV28 | - | TGTGCCAGCAGCCCGAGTTTAATGAACACTGAAGCTTTCTTT | CASSPSLMNTEAFF
TRBD1 | TRBJ2-6 | TRBV5-4 | - | TGTGCCAGCAGCTTCGGGACAGGGATTTCTGGGGCCAACGTCCTGACTTTC | CASSFGTGISGANVLTF
- | TRBJ1-4 | TRBV5-1 | - | TGCGCCAGTTCAAGTACAGACAGTTCTAATGAAAAACTGTTTTTT | CASSSTDSSNEKLFF
TRBD1 | TRBJ1-6 | TRBV5-1 | once | TGCGCCAGCACTCAAACGGGGGACAGGGGTTCACCCCTCCACTTT | CASTQTGDRGSPLHF
- | TRBJ1-2 | TRBV5-5 | - | TGTGCCAGCAGCTTGGACGGAGACAGGTACTATGGCTACACCTTC | CASSLDGDRYYGYTF
TRBD1 | TRBJ1-1 | TRBV7-8 | - | TGTGCCAGCAGCTTAGGACAGGGCCTAACAACTATCTTT | CASSLGQGLTTIF
- | TRBJ1-1 | TRBV20-1 | - | TGCAGGGGCGGGGCGGGAACTGAAGCTTTCTTT | CRGGAGTEAFF
- | TRBJ1-2 | TRBV5-1 | - | TGCGCCAGCAGCCTCGGGGGGACTAGCTATGGCTACACCTTC | CASSLGGTSYGYTF
- | TRBJ1-1 | TRBV30 | once | TGTGCCTGGACCCAGGGGAACACTGAAGCTTTCTTT | CAWTQGNTEAFF
- | TRBJ1-1 | TRBV11-3 | - | TGTGCCGGGGCCAGACACACTGAAGCTTTCTTT | CAGARHTEAFF
TRBD2 | TRBJ2-3 | TRBV6-5 | - | TGTGCCAGCAGTCCAAGACTAGCCGGCACAGATACGCAGTATTTT | CASSPRLAGTDTQYF
- | TRBJ1-1 | TRBV7-6 | - | TGTGCCAGCAGCTTAGTCGGTGAAGCTTTCTTT | CASSLVGEAFF
TRBD1 | TRBJ1-4 | TRBV5-4 | - | TGTGCCAGCAGCTTGGCAGAGGGGGCCACTAATGAAAAACTGTTTTTT | CASSLAEGATNEKLFF
- | TRBJ2-7 | TRBV28 | - | TGTGCCAGCAGTATGTCAGGGACAATTACTACCTACGAGCAGTACTTC | CASSMSGTITTYEQYF